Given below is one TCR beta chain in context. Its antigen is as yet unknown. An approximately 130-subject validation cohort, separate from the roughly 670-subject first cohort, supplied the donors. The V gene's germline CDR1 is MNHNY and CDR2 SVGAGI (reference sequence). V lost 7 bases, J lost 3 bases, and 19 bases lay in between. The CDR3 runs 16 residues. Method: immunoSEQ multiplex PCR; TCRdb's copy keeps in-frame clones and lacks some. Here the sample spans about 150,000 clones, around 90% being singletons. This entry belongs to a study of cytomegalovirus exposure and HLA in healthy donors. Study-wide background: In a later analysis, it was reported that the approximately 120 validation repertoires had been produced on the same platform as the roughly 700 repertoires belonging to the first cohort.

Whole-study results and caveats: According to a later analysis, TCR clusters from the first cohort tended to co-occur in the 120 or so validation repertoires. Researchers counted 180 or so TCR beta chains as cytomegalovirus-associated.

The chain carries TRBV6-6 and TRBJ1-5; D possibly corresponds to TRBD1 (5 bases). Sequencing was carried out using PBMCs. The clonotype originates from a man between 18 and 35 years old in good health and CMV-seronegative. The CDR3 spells CASTKSWGGVNQPQHF. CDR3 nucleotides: TGTGCCAGCACCAAGAGTTGGGGGGGAGTCAATCAGCCCCAGCATTTT.